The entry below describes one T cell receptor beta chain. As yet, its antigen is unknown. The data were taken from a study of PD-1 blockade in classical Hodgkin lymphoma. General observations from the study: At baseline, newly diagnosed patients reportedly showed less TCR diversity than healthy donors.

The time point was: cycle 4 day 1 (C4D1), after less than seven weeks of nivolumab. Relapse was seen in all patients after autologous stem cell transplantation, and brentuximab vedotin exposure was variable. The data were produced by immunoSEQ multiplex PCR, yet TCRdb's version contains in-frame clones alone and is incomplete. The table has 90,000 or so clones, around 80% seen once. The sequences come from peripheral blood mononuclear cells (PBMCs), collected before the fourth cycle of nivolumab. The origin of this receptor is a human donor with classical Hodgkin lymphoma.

The CDR3 DNA reads TGTGCCAGCAGTGACCCCGGGACAGGGAGGCACACCATATATTTT. Amino acids: CASSDPGTGRHTIYF. The gene calls are TRBV6-1 and TRBJ1-3, with 9 bases that match TRBD1. CDR3 length equals 15 residues. CDR1 and CDR2 (germline): MNHNS, SASEGT. Germline trimming cut 3 bases from V and 8 bases from J; bases unmatched to any gene: 8.